This TCR beta chain was sequenced during a study of PD-1 blockade in mismatch repair-deficient tumors. On the study more broadly: Patients had approximately 12 mismatch repair-deficient cancer types, all previously treated and progressing.

The J segment lost 4 bases and the V segment lost 4 bases, leaving 10 bases of the junction unmatched. CDR1 and CDR2 (germline): SGHRS, YFSETQ. The CDR3 has 15 amino acids. The assay was immunoSEQ multiplex PCR, and TCRdb's table has in-frame clones only and misses some. The table records around 100,000 clones, over 60% of them present only once. The J gene is TRBJ1-2, the V gene TRBV5-1, with 7 bases identical to TRBD1. The receptor's source is an adult with mismatch repair-deficient cancer. The material was peripheral blood, obtained 60 to 65 weeks after starting pembrolizumab. Here the CDR3 DNA reads TGCGCCAGCAGCAACGGACAGGACCTAGGCTATGGCTACACCTTC. Protein sequence: CASSNGQDLGYGYTF.